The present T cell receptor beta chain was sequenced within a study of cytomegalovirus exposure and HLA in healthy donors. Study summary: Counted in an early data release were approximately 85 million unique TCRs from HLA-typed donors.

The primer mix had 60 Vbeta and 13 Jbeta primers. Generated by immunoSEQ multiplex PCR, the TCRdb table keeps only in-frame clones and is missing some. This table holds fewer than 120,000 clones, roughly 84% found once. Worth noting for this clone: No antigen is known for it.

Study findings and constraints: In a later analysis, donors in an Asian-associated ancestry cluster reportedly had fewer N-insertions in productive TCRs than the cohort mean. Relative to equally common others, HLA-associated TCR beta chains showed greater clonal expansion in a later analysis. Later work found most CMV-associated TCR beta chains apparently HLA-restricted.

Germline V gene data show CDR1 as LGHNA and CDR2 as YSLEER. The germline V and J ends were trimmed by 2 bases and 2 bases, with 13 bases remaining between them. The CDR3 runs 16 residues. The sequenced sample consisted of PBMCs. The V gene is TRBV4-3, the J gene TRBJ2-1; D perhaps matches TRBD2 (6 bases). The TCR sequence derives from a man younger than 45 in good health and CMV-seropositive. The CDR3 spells CASSQLSGGAYNEQFF. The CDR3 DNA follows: TGCGCCAGCAGCCAACTTAGCGGCGGCGCCTACAATGAGCAGTTCTTC.